This T cell receptor (beta chain) emerged from a study of Graves' ophthalmopathy and Graves' hyperthyroidism (dated by TCRdb to about 2018). For the wider study: Peripheral blood was collected at initial diagnosis, prior to any treatment. The study used signatures of the TCR beta repertoire to tell Graves' ophthalmopathy apart from Graves' hyperthyroidism and to predict which patients would progress to ophthalmopathy. In total, 120 to 150 blood samples were TCR-sequenced: 40 to 45 ophthalmopathy, 80 or so hyperthyroidism and roughly 17 hyperthyroidism-to-ophthalmopathy patients. To explore V-J signatures that distinguish ophthalmopathy from hyperthyroidism, a discovery set of about a hundred patients was enrolled, made up of around 40 with ophthalmopathy and 57 with stable hyperthyroidism. The independent validation cohort included roughly 19 hyperthyroidism patients plus 17 patients who later progressed from hyperthyroidism to ophthalmopathy. In a handful of hyperthyroidism patients, the T-cell repertoire of thyroid tissue was compared with the T-cell repertoire of blood. Following sampling, methimazole starting at 30 mg daily was administered to hyperthyroidism patients, and high-dose intravenous methylprednisolone was administered to ophthalmopathy patients. The 95 to 100 discovery patients were randomly split 7:3 into training and test sets.

Ophthalmopathy patients were characterized by moderately to severely active disease, a Clinical Activity Score of at least 3, a NOSPECS grade of at least 4, and a disease duration under 3 months. Patients with other autoimmune diseases, uncontrolled infections, pregnancy or lactation were excluded. Clinical symptoms, serum thyroxine, TRAb, thyroid ultrasound and orbital computed tomography were used for diagnosis. Ficoll-Paque density gradient centrifugation was used to isolate PBMCs from around 10 ml of fresh peripheral blood. Total RNA was extracted with Trizol reagent and quality-checked on an Agilent 2100 Bioanalyzer. What the research found in general, with its limitations: Most expanded thyroid clonotypes with frequency above 0.001 were also detected in blood, suggesting blood repertoires may reflect the thyroid immune response. In validation, the model predicted ophthalmopathy progression with 70.59% sensitivity and around 72% specificity; some twelve predicted patients were CT-confirmed with GO in a median of 6.5 months. In cross-validation, the 13-signature model distinguished ophthalmopathy from stable hyperthyroidism with nearly 90% sensitivity and around 81% specificity, and in the test set the corresponding values were approximately 80% and 68%. No statistical method was used to predetermine the sample size, and group allocation was not hidden from the investigators.

For repertoire sequencing, TCR beta CDR3 regions were amplified from RNA transcripts. HTBI primers and the Qiagen OneStep RT-PCR kit were used in a first-round RT-PCR, which was followed by a second-round multiplex PCR, size selection and purification. Libraries were sequenced paired-end with 100 bp reads on an Illumina HiSeq2000. Per the authors' processing: SOAPnuke was used for read processing, and reads with adapters, uncalled bases, a mean Phred below 15, or no exact constant-primer or identifier match were discarded. COPE v1.2.5 was used to merge the high-quality paired reads. Unique nucleotide sequences were defined as clonotypes and aligned to IMGT TRB V, D and J references using MiTCR v1.1. The analysis was limited to V-J combinations with a frequency above 0.0001, which together covered more than 98% of repertoires. For each V-J combination, a TCR clonal expansion and chaos score was defined as the ratio of F50 clonal expansion to chaos observed in the TCRdist matrix. Welch's t-statistics and random forest were used to narrow the features down to roughly twelve V-J combinations, which were then fed into a naive Bayes classifier. The similarity between thyroid and blood repertoires was quantified using the Morisita-Horn index. The public reads were reprocessed in TCRdb via fastp at Q25 and MiXCR, keeping in-frame beta chains. Rows merge per CDR3 protein into single entries with the most common DNA and genes. These V and J calls derive from TCRdb rather than the authors' analysis. This sample is represented by about 500,000 distinct CDR3 sequences; approximately 15% of them were singletons. The ten largest clones capture about a tenth of the sample.

This clonotype was recorded at least ten times. Its antigen is unknown. It has no much larger one-base neighbor in the sample; base qualities were not kept. V is reduced by 3 bases and J by 1 base, leaving a spacing of 9 bases between them. The CDR3, cysteine through phenylalanine, is 13 amino acids long. Only CDR3 DNA remains: 39 bases, in frame from the first base. CDR1 and CDR2, looked up from the germline V gene (reference sequence), are DFQATT and SNEGSKA. The sample was blood. The chain employs TRBV20-1 and TRBJ2-5, with a weak D call of TRBD1 (6 bases match). The receptor was isolated from a woman aged 25 to 39 with Graves' ophthalmopathy. Donor details come from another sample of the same person, matched by shared clones. Here the CDR3 is given as CSASQGIQETQYF. The sequenced DNA: TGCAGTGCTAGTCAGGGGATCCAAGAGACCCAGTACTTC.